This TCR beta chain was profiled in a study of technical replicates of blood from a few donors. The repertoire was sequenced with immunoSEQ multiplex PCR; TCRdb's copy has only in-frame clones and lacks some. Of approximately 89,000 clones in the sample, approximately 93% were seen once. The germline gives CDR1 SGDLS, CDR2 YYNGEE. V shed 0 bases and J shed 6 bases, with 4 bases lying between them. This CDR3 contains 12 residues. V usage is TRBV9 and J usage is TRBJ2-1; D unclear. The TCR was taken from a human donor in good health. Sequences were obtained from T cells isolated from PBMCs. The CDR3 here is CASSVDFNEQFF. For the CDR3, the DNA is TGTGCCAGCAGCGTAGACTTCAATGAGCAGTTCTTC.